The 19 T cell receptor beta chains given below trace back to one sample, sequenced in a study of cytomegalovirus exposure and HLA in healthy donors. Researchers ran the PCR with 60 Vbeta and 13 Jbeta primers. Clones were sequenced by immunoSEQ multiplex PCR, and TCRdb holds only the in-frame ones, with some missing. The sample shows 95,000 to 150,000 clones, roughly 80% of them seen only once. The specimen was PBMCs. The receptors come from a man between 25 and 39 years old in good health and CMV-seronegative.

The rearrangement links TRBV5-1 to TRBJ1-5; 7 nucleotides agree with TRBD1. The junction had 6 bases not matched to a gene; V was cut back by 3 bases and J by 0 bases. Germline loops: CDR1 SGHRS, CDR2 YFSETQ. This CDR3 is built from 16 residues. The CDR3 is CASSSDRPNSNQPQHF. The CDR3 DNA follows: TGCGCCAGCAGCTCGGACAGGCCAAATAGCAATCAGCCCCAGCATTTT.

The chain employs TRBV28 and TRBJ2-1; 9 bases align to TRBD2. The V gene's germline CDR1 is MDHEN and CDR2 SYDVKM. CDR3 length equals 14 residues. Trimming removed 6 bases from V and 7 bases from J; junction bases left unmatched: 7. The CDR3 reads CASRGAGGFNEQFF. The CDR3 DNA sequence: TGTGCCAGCAGAGGGGCGGGAGGGTTTAATGAGCAGTTCTTC.

The genes are TRBV5-1 and TRBJ2-2; 10 positions match TRBD2. Germline V gene sequence: CDR1 SGHRS, CDR2 YFSETQ. After removal of 1 base from V and 6 bases from J, the junction contained 6 bases not matched to a gene. The CDR3 runs to 16 residues. Here the CDR3 reads CASSLKSGRAPGELFF. CDR3 DNA sequence: TGCGCCAGCAGCTTGAAAAGCGGGAGGGCCCCCGGGGAGCTGTTTTTT.

This clone was found once. The CDR3 region is CASTGRGHTPLYNEQFF. The CDR3 coding sequence is TGTGCCAGCACCGGCAGGGGGCACACCCCTCTATACAATGAGCAGTTCTTC. The V and J genes are TRBV27 and TRBJ2-1, with TRBD1 identical over 8 bases. V shed 7 bases, J shed 4 bases, and the junction held 15 bases outside the gene matches. The V gene's germline CDR1 is MNHEY and CDR2 SMNVEV (reference sequence). This CDR3 is 17 amino acids long.

The chain joins TRBV29-1 to TRBJ1-2, with a weak D call TRBD1 (5 bases). Germline V gives CDR1 SQVTM, CDR2 ANQGSEA. V shed 7 bases and J shed 4 bases, with 13 bases lying between them. The CDR3 runs 12 residues. The CDR3 DNA is TGCAGCGGTACCATGGGACTCTATGGCTACACCTTC. Translated: CSGTMGLYGYTF. Full variable domain (outside the CDR3, taken from reference TRBV29-1 and TRBJ1-2): SAVISQKPSRDICQRGTSLTIQCQVDSQVTMMFWYRQQPGQSLTLIATANQGSEATYESGFVIDKFPISRPNLTFSTLTVSNMSPEDSSIYLCSGTMGLYGYTFGSGTRLTVV.

The V and J genes are TRBV30 and TRBJ2-1; D ambiguous. V dropped 1 base and J dropped 0 bases, with 7 bases sitting between them. This CDR3 has 14 residues. The germline V gene encodes CDR1 GTSNPN and CDR2 SVGIG (reference sequence). The CDR3 DNA sequence: TGTGCCTGGAGTGGCCAGGCCTCCTACAATGAGCAGTTCTTC. Translating gives CAWSGQASYNEQFF. Based on the CDR3 plus reference TRBV30 and TRBJ2-1, the full variable domain is SQTIHQWPATLVQPVGSPLSLECTVEGTSNPNLYWYRQAAGRGLQLLFYSVGIGQISSEVPQNLSASRPQDRQFILSSKKLLLSDSGFYLCAWSGQASYNEQFFGPGTRLTVL.

V gene TRBV5-1 combines with J gene TRBJ2-1; 12 nucleotides align to TRBD2. Germline CDR1 and CDR2: SGHRS and YFSETQ. This CDR3 is 17 amino acids long. J lost 9 bases, V lost 4 bases, and 14 bases had no gene match. CDR3 loop: CASSLRLLAGGQGEQFF. In DNA, the CDR3 is TGCGCCAGCAGCCTAAGACTGCTAGCGGGGGGGCAAGGTGAGCAGTTCTTC. The full variable domain, rest sourced from reference TRBV5-1 and TRBJ2-1, is KAGVTQTPRYLIKTRGQQVTLSCSPISGHRSVSWYQQTPGQGLQFLFEYFSETQRNKGNFPGRFSGRQFSNSRSEMNVSTLELGDSALYLCASSLRLLAGGQGEQFFGPGTRLTVL.

The rearrangement uses TRBV5-1 and TRBJ2-7; no clear D gene. The V and J ends lost 1 base and 3 bases respectively, with 5 bases between them. Germline CDR1 SGHRS, CDR2 YFSETQ. The length of the CDR3 is 12 residues. CDR3 sequence: CASSLLDYEQYF. Written as DNA, the CDR3 is TGCGCCAGCAGCTTGCTAGACTACGAGCAGTACTTC.

The rearrangement joins TRBV7-9 to TRBJ2-1, with D maybe TRBD2 (6 bases). The CDR3 loop spans 15 amino acids. V shed 5 bases and J shed 10 bases, with 21 bases lying between them. Looked up from germline, CDR1 is SEHNR and CDR2 is FQNEAQ (reference sequence). The CDR3 DNA reads TGTGCCAGCAGCCCACGGGCGGGGTGGATGTCGGAGCAGTTCTTC. It is translated as CASSPRAGWMSEQFF.

The chain combines TRBV5-5 with TRBJ1-2; D not resolved. Germline V gives CDR1 SGHKS, CDR2 YYEKEE (reference sequence). The length of the CDR3 is 14 residues. V lost 1 base and J lost 7, with 14 bases in between. In nucleotides, the CDR3 is TGTGCCAGCAGCTTGTCCGCGGCAGAGGCTGGCTACACCTTC. Amino acids: CASSLSAAEAGYTF.

The chain joins TRBV9 to TRBJ2-7; TRBD1 aligns across 7 bases. Germline CDR1 and CDR2: SGDLS and YYNGEE. Trimming removed 5 bases from V and 3 bases from J; junction bases left unmatched: 5. This CDR3 comprises 13 residues. In DNA, the CDR3 is TGTGCCAGCAGTCGACAGGGTGGCTACGAGCAGTACTTC. This translates into CASSRQGGYEQYF.

J is TRBJ2-1 and V is TRBV9; 11 nucleotides match TRBD2. The V gene's germline CDR1 is SGDLS and CDR2 YYNGEE. The CDR3 has 18 residues. V shed 1 base, J shed 0 bases, and the junction held 6 bases outside the gene matches. The CDR3 DNA reads TGTGCCAGCAGCGTATCTAGCGGGGGGCCAGGCTCCTACAATGAGCAGTTCTTC. Translated: CASSVSSGGPGSYNEQFF.

The chain is built from TRBV5-1 and TRBJ1-4; 10 nucleotides align to TRBD1. Per the germline V gene, CDR1 is SGHRS and CDR2 is YFSETQ. The V gene end was trimmed by 4 bases and the J gene end by 5 bases; junction bases not matched to a gene: 2. The CDR3 has 14 residues. CDR3 DNA sequence: TGCGCCAGCAGCGAGGGACAGGGGAATGAAAAACTGTTTTTT. Its translation is CASSEGQGNEKLFF.

This clone turned up a few times. Written as DNA, the CDR3 is TGTGCCAGCAGTGCAGAGAGGCAGTTGAACACTGAAGCTTTCTTT. Its protein product is CASSAERQLNTEAFF. The chain is built from TRBV2 and TRBJ1-1, with D hard to call. The V and J ends lost 4 bases and 0 bases respectively, with 12 bases between them. The CDR3 runs 15 residues. Germline V CDR1 and CDR2: SNHLY, FYNNEI.

The J gene is TRBJ2-7, the V gene TRBV29-1; possibly TRBD2 for D (6 bases). This CDR3 is built from 14 residues. Per germline, CDR1 SQVTM and CDR2 ANQGSEA. V was shortened by 3 bases and J by 3 bases, with 15 bases between the two germline ends. The chain's CDR3 is CSVDGGVGHYEQYF. The CDR3 DNA reads as TGCAGCGTTGATGGCGGGGTGGGGCACTACGAGCAGTACTTC.

V usage is TRBV11-1 and J usage is TRBJ2-5, with 7 bases fitting TRBD1. The ends lost 6 bases at V and 2 bases at J; junction bases unmatched: 6. In germline, CDR1 is SGHAT, CDR2 FQDESV (reference sequence). CDR3 length: 14 residues. The CDR3 bases are TGTGCCAGCAGGACACCGGGACAGCAAGAGACCCAGTACTTC. Translation: CASRTPGQQETQYF.

The V gene is TRBV11-3, the J gene TRBJ2-3; D is perhaps TRBD2 (5 bases). Germline assignment: CDR1 SGHNT and CDR2 YENEEA. The V gene lost 6 bases and the J gene lost 6 bases, with 10 bases spanning the gap. This CDR3 region has 12 residues. The CDR3: CASRGRGDTQYF. The CDR3 bases are TGTGCCAGCAGGGGGAGAGGGGATACGCAGTATTTT.

This rearrangement joins TRBV7-2 to TRBJ2-4; no firm D call. With 8 bases removed from V and 0 bases from J, the gap between germline ends came to 11 bases. The CDR3 length is 14 residues. CDR1 is SGHTA, CDR2 FQGNSA, per germline. The CDR3 nucleotides are TGTGCCAGCGGCTCCTTTCTAGCCAAAAACATTCAGTACTTC. Translated, it gives CASGSFLAKNIQYF.

This clone has at least ten counts. The chain is built from TRBV5-1 and TRBJ2-1; D possibly corresponds to TRBD1 (5 bases). There are 18 residues in the CDR3. CDR1 SGHRS and CDR2 YFSETQ come from the germline V gene. Trimming removed 0 bases from V and 0 bases from J, with 16 bases in between. CDR3 sequence reads: CASSLEMAGMSSYNEQFF. For the CDR3, the DNA is TGCGCCAGCAGCTTGGAAATGGCAGGGATGAGCTCCTACAATGAGCAGTTCTTC.